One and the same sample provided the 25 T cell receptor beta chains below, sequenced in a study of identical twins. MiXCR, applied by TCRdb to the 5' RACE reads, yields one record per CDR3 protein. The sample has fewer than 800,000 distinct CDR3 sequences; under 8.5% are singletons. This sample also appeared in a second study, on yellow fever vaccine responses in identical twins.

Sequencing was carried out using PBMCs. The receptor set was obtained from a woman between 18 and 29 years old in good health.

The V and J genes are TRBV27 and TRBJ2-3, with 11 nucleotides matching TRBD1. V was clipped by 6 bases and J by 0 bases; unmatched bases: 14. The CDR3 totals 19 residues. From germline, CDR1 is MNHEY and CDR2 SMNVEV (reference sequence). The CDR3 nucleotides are TGTGCCAGCAGATCCTCCGGGACAGGGGGTTTATTTAGCACAGATACGCAGTATTTT. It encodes CASRSSGTGGLFSTDTQYF.

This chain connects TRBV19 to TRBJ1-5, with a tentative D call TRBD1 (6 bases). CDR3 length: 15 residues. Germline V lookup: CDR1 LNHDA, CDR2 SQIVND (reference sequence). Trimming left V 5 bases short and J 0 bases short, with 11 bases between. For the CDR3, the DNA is TGTGCCAGTAGTGGGGGCCCGTATAGCAATCAGCCCCAGCATTTT. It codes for CASSGGPYSNQPQHF.

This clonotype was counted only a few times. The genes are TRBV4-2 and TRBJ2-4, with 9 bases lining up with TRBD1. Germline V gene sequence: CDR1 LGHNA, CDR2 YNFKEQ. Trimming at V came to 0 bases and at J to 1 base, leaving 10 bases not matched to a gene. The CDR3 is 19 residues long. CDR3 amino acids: CASSQDLGTGSGAKNIQYF. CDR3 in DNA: TGTGCCAGCAGCCAAGATCTCGGGACAGGGTCGGGGGCCAAAAACATTCAGTACTTC.

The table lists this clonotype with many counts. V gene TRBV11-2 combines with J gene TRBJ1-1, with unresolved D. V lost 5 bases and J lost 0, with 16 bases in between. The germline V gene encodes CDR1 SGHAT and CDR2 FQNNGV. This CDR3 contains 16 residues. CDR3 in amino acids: CASSPRPGPMNTEAFF. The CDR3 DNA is TGTGCCAGCAGCCCACGTCCCGGTCCCATGAACACTGAAGCTTTCTTT.

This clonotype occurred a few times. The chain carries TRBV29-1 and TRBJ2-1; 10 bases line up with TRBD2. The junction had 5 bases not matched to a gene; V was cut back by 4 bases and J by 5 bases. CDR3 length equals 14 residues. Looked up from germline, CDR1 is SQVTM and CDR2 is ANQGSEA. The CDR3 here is CSVVRTSGNNEQFF. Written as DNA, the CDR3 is TGCAGCGTTGTCCGGACTAGCGGCAACAATGAGCAGTTCTTC.

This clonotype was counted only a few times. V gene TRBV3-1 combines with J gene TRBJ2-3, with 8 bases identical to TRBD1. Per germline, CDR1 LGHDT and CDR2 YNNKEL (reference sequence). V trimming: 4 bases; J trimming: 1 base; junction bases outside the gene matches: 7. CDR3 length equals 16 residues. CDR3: CASSPRQGSGTDTQYF. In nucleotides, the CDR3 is TGTGCCAGCAGCCCAAGACAGGGGTCGGGCACAGATACGCAGTATTTT.

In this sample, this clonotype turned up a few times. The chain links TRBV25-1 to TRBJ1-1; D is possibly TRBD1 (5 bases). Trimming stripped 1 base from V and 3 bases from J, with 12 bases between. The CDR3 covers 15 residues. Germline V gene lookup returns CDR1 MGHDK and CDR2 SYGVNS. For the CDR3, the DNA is TGTGCCAGCAGTGAATGGGGAGGGGACTACACTGAAGCTTTCTTT. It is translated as CASSEWGGDYTEAFF.

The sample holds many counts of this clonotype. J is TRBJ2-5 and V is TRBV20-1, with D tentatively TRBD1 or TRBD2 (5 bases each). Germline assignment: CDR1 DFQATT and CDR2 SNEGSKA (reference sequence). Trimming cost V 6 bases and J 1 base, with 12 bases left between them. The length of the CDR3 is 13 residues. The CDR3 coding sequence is TGCAGTGCAGGGGTTCGGGGCCAAGAGACCCAGTACTTC. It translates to CSAGVRGQETQYF.

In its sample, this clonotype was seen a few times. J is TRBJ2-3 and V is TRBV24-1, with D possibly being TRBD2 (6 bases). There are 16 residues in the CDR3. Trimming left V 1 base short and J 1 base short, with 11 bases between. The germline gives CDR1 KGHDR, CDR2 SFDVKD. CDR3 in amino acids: CATSDFRRDGTDTQYF. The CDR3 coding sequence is TGTGCCACCAGTGATTTCCGGCGGGACGGCACAGATACGCAGTATTTT.

The CDR3 loop reads CASTLGVGKNTEAFF. CDR3 coding DNA: TGTGCCAGTACCCTCGGGGTGGGGAAGAACACTGAAGCTTTCTTT. The V and J genes are TRBV19 and TRBJ1-1; D not certain. Germline CDR1 is LNHDA and CDR2 is SQIVND (reference sequence). Trimming left V 7 bases short and J 1 base short, with 16 bases between. The CDR3 runs 15 residues.

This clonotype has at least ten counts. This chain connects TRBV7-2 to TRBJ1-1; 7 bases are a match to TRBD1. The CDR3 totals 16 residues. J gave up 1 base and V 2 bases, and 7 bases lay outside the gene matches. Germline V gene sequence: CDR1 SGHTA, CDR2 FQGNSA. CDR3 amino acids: CASSLRDRYRNTEAFF. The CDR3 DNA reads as TGTGCCAGCAGCTTACGGGACAGATACCGGAACACTGAAGCTTTCTTT.

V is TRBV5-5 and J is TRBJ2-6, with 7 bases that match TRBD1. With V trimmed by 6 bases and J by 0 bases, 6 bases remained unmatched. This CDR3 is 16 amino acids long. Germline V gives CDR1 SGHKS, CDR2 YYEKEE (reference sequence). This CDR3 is CASTGQALSGANVLTF. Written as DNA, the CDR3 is TGTGCCAGCACCGGACAGGCCCTCTCTGGGGCCAACGTCCTGACTTTC.

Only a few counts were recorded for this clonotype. Here the CDR3 reads CSASPPGLVKETQYF. The CDR3 DNA reads as TGCAGTGCTAGCCCCCCGGGACTAGTAAAGGAGACCCAGTACTTC. The chain has TRBV20-1 and TRBJ2-5; 8 bases fit TRBD2. The CDR3 contains 15 residues. After removal of 3 bases from V and 5 bases from J, the junction contained 11 bases not matched to a gene. Germline CDR1 is DFQATT and CDR2 is SNEGSKA (reference sequence).

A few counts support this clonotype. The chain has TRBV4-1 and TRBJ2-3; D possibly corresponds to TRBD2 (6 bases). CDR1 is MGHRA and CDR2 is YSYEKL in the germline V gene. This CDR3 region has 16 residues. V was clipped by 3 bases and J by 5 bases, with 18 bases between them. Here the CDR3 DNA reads TGCGCCAGCAGCCACCGCGGGACTCGTGAGGAAGATACGCAGTATTTT. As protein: CASSHRGTREEDTQYF.

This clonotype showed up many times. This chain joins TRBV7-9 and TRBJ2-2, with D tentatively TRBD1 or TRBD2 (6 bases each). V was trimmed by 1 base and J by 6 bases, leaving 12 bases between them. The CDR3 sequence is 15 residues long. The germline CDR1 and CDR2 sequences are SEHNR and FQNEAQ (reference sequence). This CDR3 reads CASSLGTGGAGELFF. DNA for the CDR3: TGTGCCAGCAGCTTAGGGACCGGGGGCGCCGGGGAGCTGTTTTTT.

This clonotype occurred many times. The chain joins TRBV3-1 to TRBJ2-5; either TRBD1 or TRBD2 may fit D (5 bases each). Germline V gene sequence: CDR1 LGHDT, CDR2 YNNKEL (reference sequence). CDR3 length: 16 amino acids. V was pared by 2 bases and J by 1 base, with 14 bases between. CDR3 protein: CASSQHGTSLQETQYF. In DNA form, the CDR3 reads TGTGCCAGCAGCCAACACGGGACGTCCCTCCAAGAGACCCAGTACTTC.

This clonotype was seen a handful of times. CDR3 loop: CASSPHRTGFPFYEQYF. The CDR3 coding sequence is TGTGCCAGCAGTCCACACCGGACAGGGTTCCCTTTCTACGAGCAGTACTTC. The chain combines TRBV27 with TRBJ2-7; 8 nucleotides agree with TRBD1. The V and J ends lost 5 bases and 3 bases, in that order; junction bases with no gene match: 15. Per the germline V gene, CDR1 is MNHEY and CDR2 is SMNVEV (reference sequence). This CDR3 spans 17 amino acids.

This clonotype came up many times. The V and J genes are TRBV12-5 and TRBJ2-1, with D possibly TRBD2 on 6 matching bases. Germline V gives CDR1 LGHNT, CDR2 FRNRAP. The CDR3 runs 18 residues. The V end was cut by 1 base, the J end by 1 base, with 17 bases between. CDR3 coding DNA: TGTGCTAGTGGTTTGGGCGGACTAAGGAAAATTTCCTACAATGAGCAGTTCTTC. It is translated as CASGLGGLRKISYNEQFF.

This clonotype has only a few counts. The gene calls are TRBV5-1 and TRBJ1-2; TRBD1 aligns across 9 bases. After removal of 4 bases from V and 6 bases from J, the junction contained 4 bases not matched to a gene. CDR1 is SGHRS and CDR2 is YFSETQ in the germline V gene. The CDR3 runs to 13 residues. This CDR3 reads CASSGTGYDGYTF. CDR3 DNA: TGCGCCAGCAGCGGGACAGGGTACGATGGCTACACCTTC. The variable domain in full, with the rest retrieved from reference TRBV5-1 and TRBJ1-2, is KAGVTQTPRYLIKTRGQQVTLSCSPISGHRSVSWYQQTPGQGLQFLFEYFSETQRNKGNFPGRFSGRQFSNSRSEMNVSTLELGDSALYLCASSGTGYDGYTFGSGTRLTVV.

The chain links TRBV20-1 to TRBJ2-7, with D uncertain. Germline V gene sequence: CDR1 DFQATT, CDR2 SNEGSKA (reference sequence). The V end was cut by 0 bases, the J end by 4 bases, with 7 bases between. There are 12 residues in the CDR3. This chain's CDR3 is CSARDLDYEQYF. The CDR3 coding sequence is TGCAGTGCTAGAGATCTAGATTACGAGCAGTACTTC.

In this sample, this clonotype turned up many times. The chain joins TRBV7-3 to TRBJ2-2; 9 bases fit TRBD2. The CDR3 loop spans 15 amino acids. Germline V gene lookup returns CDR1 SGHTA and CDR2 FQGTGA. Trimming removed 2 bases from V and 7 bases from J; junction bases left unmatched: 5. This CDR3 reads CASSLAGGAGGELFF. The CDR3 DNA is TGTGCCAGCAGCTTAGCGGGAGGGGCTGGCGGGGAGCTGTTTTTT.

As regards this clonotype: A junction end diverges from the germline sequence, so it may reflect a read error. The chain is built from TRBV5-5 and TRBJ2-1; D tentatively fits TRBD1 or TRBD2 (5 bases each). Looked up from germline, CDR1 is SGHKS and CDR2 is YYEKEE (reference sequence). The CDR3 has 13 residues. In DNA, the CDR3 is TGTGCCAGCAGCTGGGGGTCTTACAGTGAGCAGTTCTTC. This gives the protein CASSWGSYSEQFF.

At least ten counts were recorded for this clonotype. CDR3 in amino acids: CSVARQSMNTEAFF. CDR3 DNA: TGCAGCGTGGCTAGACAGTCTATGAACACTGAAGCTTTCTTT. V is TRBV29-1 and J is TRBJ1-1; D perhaps matches TRBD1 (5 bases). Trimming took off 6 bases at V and 0 bases at J, with 14 bases between the two ends. Per the germline V gene, CDR1 is SQVTM and CDR2 is ANQGSEA. This CDR3 comprises 14 residues.

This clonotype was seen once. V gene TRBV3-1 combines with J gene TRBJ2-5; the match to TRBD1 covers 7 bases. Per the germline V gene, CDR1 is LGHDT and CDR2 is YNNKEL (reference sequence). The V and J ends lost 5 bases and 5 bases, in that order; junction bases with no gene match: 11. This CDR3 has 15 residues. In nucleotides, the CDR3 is TGTGCCAGCAGCAAAGGGGACAGAACTCGGGAGACCCAGTACTTC. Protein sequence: CASSKGDRTRETQYF.

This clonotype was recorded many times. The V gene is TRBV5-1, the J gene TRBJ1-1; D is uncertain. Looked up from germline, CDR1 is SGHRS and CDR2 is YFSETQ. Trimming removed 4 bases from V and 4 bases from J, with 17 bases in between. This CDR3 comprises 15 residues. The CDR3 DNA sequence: TGCGCCAGCAGCCCGGACCAGCGTCAGTTCACTGAAGCTTTCTTT. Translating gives CASSPDQRQFTEAFF.